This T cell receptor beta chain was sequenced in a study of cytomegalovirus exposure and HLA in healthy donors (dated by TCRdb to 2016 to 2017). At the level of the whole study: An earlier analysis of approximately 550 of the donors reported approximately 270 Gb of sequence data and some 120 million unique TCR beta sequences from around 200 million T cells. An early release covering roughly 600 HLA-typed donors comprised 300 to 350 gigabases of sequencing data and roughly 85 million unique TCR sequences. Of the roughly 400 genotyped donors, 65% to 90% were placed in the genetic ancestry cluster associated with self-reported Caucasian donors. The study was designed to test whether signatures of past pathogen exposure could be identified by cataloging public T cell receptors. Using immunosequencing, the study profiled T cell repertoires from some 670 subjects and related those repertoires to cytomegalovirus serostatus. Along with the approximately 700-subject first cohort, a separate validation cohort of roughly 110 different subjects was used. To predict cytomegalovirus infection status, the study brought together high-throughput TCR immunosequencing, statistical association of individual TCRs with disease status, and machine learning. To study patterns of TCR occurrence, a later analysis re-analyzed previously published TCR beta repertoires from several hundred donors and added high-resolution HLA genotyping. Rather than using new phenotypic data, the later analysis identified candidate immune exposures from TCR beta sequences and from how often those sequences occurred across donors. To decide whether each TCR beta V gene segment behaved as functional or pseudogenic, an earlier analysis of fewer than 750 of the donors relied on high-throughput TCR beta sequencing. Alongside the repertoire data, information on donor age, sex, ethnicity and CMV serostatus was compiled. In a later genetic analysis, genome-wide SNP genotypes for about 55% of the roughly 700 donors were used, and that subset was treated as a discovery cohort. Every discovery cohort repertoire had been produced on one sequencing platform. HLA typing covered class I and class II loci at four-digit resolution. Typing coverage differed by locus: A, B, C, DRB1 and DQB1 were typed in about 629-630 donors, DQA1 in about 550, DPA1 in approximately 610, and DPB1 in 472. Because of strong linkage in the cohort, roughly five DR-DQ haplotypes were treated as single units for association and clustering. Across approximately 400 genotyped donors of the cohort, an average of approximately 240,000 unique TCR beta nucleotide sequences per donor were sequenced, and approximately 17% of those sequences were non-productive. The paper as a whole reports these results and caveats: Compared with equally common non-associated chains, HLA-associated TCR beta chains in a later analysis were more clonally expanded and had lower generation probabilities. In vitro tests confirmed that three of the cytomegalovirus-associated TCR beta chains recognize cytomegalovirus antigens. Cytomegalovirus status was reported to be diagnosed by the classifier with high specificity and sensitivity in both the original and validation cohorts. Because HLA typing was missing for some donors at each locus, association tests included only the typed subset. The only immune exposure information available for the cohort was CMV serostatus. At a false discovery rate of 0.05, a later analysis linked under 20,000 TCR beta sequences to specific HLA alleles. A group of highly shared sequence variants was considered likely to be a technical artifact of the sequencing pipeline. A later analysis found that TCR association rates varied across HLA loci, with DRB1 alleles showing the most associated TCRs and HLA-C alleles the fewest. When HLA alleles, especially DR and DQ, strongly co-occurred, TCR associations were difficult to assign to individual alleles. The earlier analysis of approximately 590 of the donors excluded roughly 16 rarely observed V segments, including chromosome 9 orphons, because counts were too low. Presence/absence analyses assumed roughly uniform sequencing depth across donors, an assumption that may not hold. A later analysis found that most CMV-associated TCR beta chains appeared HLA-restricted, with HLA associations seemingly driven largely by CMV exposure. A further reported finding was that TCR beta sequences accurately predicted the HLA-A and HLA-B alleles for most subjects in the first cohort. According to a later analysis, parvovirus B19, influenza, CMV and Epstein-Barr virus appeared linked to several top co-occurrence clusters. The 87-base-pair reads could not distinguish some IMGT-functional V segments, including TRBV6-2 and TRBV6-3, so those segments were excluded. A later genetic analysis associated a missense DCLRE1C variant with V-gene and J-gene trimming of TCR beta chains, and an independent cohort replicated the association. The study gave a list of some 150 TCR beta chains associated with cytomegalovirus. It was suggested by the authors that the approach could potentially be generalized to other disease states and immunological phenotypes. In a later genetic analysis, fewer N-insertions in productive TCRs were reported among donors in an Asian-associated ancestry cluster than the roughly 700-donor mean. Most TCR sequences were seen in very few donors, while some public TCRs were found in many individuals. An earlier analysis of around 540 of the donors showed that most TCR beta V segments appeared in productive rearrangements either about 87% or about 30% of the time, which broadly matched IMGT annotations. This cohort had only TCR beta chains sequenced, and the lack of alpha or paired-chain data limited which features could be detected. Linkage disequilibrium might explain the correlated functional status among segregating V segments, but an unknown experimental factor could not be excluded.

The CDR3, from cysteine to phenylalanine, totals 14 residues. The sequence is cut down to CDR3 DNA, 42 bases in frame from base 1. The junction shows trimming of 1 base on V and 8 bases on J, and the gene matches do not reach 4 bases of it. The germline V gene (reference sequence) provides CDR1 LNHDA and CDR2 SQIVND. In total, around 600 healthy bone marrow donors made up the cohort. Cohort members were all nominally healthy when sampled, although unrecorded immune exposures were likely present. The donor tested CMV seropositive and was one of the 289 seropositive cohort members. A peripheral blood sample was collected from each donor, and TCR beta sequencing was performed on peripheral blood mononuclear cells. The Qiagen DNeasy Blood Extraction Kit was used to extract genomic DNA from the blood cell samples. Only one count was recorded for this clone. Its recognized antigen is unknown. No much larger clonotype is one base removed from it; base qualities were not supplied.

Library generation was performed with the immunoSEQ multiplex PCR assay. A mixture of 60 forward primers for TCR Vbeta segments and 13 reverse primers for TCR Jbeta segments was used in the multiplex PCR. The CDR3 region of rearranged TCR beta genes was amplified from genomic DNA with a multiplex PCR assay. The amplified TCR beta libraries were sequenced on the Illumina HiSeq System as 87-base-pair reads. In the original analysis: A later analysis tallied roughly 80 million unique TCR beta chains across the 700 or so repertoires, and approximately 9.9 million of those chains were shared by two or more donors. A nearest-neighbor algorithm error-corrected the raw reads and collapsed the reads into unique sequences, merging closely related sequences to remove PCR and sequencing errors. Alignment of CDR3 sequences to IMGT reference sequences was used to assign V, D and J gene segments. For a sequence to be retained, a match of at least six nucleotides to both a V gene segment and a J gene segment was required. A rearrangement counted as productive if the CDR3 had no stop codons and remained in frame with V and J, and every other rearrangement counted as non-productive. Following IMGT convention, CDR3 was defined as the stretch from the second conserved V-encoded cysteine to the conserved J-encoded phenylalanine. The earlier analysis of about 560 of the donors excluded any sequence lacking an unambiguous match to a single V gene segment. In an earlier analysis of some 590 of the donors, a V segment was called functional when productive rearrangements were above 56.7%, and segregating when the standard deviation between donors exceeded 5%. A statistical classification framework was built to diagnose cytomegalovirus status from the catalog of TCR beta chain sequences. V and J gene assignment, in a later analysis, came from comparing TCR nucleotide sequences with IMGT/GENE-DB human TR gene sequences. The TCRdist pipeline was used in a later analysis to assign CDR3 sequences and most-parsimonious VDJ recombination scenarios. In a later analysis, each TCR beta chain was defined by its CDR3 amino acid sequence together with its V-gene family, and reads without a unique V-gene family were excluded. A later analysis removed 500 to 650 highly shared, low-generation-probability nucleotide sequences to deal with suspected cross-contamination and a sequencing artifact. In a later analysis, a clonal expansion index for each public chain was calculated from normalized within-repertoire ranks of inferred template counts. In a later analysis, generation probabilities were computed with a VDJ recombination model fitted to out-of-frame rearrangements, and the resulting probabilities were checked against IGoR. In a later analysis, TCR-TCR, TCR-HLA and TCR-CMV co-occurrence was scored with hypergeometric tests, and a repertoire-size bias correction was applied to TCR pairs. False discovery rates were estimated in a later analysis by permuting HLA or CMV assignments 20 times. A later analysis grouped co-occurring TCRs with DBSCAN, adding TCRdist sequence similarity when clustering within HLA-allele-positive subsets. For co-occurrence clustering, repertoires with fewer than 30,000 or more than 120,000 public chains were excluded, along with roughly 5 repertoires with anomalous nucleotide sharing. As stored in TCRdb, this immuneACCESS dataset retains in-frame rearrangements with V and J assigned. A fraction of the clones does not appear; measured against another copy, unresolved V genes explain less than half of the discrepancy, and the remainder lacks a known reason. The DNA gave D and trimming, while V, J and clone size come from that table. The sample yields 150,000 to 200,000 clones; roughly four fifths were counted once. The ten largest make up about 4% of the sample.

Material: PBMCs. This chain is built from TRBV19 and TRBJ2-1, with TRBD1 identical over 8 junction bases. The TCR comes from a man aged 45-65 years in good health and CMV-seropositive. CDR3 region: CASSIAADRDEQFF. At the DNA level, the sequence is TGTGCCAGTAGTATAGCCGCGGACAGGGATGAGCAGTTCTTC. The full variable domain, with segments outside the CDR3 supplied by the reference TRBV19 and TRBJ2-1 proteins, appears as DGGITQSPKYLFRKEGQNVTLSCEQNLNHDAMYWYRQDPGQGLRLIYYSQIVNDFQKGDIAEGYSVSREKKESFPLTVTSAQKNPTAFYLCASSIAADRDEQFFGPGTRLTVL.